A selection of T cell receptor beta chains follows, all from one sample in a study of T-cell memory formation after mild COVID-19. TCRdb re-called the 5' RACE reads through MiXCR, storing one row per CDR3 protein. Here the sample spans approximately 100,000 distinct CDR3 sequences, 11% being singletons. The sequencing sample was made of PBMCs or a T cell subset sorted from them (not recorded which). The receptors originated from a man between 18 and 35 years old who had mild COVID-19 (a few samples of this study predate the infection). Cell type and time point are not known. Each CDR3 is given without its conserved first and last residue. A D gene is named only where the DNA matches it firmly.

d_gene	v_gene	CDR3aa
TRBD1	TRBV4-3	ASSQDGLGQDNYGYT
.	TRBV7-2	ASSLGVGHNTDTQY
.	TRBV6-2/TRBV6-3	ASGSQSSYNEQF
.	TRBV12-5	ASGLPEQF
.	TRBV7-2	ASSLSRASAGNGYT
.	TRBV7-9	ARHQGTGELF
.	TRBV6-2/TRBV6-3	ASSRGTGELF
.	TRBV7-6	ASSLDGRETQY
TRBD2	TRBV4-3	ASSQDPSGGAGELF
TRBD1	TRBV7-9	ASSSGQGVNYEQY
.	TRBV7-9	ASSSPDRATHTGELF
.	TRBV5-1	ASSLTTGKVSYNEQF
TRBD2	TRBV2	ASSAEAGSSRNEQF
TRBD1	TRBV12-3/TRBV12-4	ASSLGTERPYEQY
.	TRBV7-2	ASSLGGRGGETQY
TRBD1	TRBV2	ASNGGQPNSPLH
.	TRBV7-6	ASSQRDTSYEQY
TRBD1	TRBV12-3/TRBV12-4	ASSPMGQGGEDTQY
TRBD1	TRBV5-1	ASSLEQGSYNEQF
.	TRBV7-9	ASGQGSQPQH
TRBD1	TRBV3-1	ASSLLHDRAGNTIY
TRBD2	TRBV25-1	ASRPGLAGSYNEQF
.	TRBV7-9	ASSPPETANTGELF
.	TRBV4-1	ASSAGLSSYNSPLH
.	TRBV4-1	ASSQVITGELF
.	TRBV4-2	ASSLGRDFNSPLH
.	TRBV11-2	ASSLVGDYGYT
.	TRBV3-1	ASSPRQDEQY
.	TRBV12-3/TRBV12-4	ASSGGIGGSYEQY
.	TRBV12-3/TRBV12-4	ASSLVRGPEQY
.	TRBV30	AWIFLAEQF
.	TRBV12-3/TRBV12-4	ASSLVWGIEQPQH
TRBD1	TRBV6-5	ASTGTGGVGAF
.	TRBV12-3/TRBV12-4	ASSLSGDQPQH